The 17 T cell receptor beta chains reported below all come from one sample, sequenced in a study of CD8 T cell repertoires and HIV-1 epitope variants. Profiled with immunoSEQ multiplex PCR; TCRdb holds only in-frame clones, not every one. The sample holds a few thousand clones, 66% seen once. These receptors' antigens are unknown. The sequenced sample consisted of cultured CD8+ T cells derived from PBMCs. These TCRs come from a male donor with HIV.

The V and J genes are TRBV7-3 and TRBJ2-2; D not resolved. Germline V gene data show CDR1 as SGHTA and CDR2 as FQGTGA. There are 13 residues in the CDR3. The V end was cut by 5 bases, the J end by 5 bases, with 9 bases between. The CDR3 loop is CASSPYVTGELFF. CDR3 bases: TGTGCCAGCAGCCCCTACGTGACCGGGGAGCTGTTTTTT.

Here the CDR3 reads CASSGSTEAFF. The CDR3 coding sequence is TGTGCCAGTAGCGGGAGCACTGAAGCTTTCTTT. The V and J genes are TRBV19 and TRBJ1-1; D gene unclear. This CDR3 has 11 amino acids. Germline V gives CDR1 LNHDA, CDR2 SQIVND (reference sequence). V lost 6 bases, J lost 4 bases, and 6 bases lay in between.

The chain has TRBV6-5 and TRBJ1-2; 8 nucleotides line up with TRBD1. With 0 bases clipped from V and 4 bases from J, the junction kept 1 base outside the gene matches. The CDR3 contains 14 residues. The germline gives CDR1 MNHEY, CDR2 SVGAGI. This CDR3 is CASSYSDRGYGYTF. The CDR3 nucleotides read TGTGCCAGCAGTTACTCTGACAGGGGCTATGGCTACACCTTC.

This clone was counted between two and nine times. The CDR3 here is CASSLSGLYGYTF. CDR3 bases: TGTGCCAGCAGTTTATCGGGCCTCTATGGCTACACCTTC. The chain carries TRBV27 and TRBJ1-2; D call uncertain. This CDR3 is built from 13 residues. V was cut by 0 bases and J by 4 bases, with 6 bases left in between. The germline V gene encodes CDR1 MNHEY and CDR2 SMNVEV (reference sequence).

In DNA, the CDR3 is TGTGCCAGCAGCCCATCCCTTACTAGCGGGAGGGACTACGAGCAGTACTTC. This translates into CASSPSLTSGRDYEQYF. The V and J genes are TRBV14 and TRBJ2-7, with 13 bases aligning to TRBD2. The CDR3 loop spans 17 amino acids. The junction had 9 bases not matched to a gene; V was cut back by 4 bases and J by 3 bases. Germline V gene lookup returns CDR1 SGHDN and CDR2 FVKESK.

The V and J genes are TRBV5-6 and TRBJ2-1; 11 bases are a match to TRBD2. Trimming took 3 bases from V and 4 from J; bases not matched to a gene: 9. Germline V lookup: CDR1 SGHDT, CDR2 YYEEEE. The CDR3 runs to 17 residues. DNA of the CDR3: TGTGCCAGCAGCTATACCACGGGACTAGCGGTATACAATGAGCAGTTCTTC. Translation gives CASSYTTGLAVYNEQFF.

This chain connects TRBV7-8 to TRBJ2-5; D is possibly TRBD1 (5 bases). Germline V gene lookup returns CDR1 SGHVS and CDR2 FQNEAQ. The CDR3 contains 18 residues. Trimming took off 5 bases at V and 2 bases at J, with 24 bases between the two ends. CDR3 sequence: CASSDLPEEKTAQETQYF. The CDR3 DNA sequence: TGTGCCAGCAGCGACCTCCCGGAAGAGAAGACAGCTCAAGAGACCCAGTACTTC.

The rearrangement links TRBV4-2 to TRBJ1-2; D not certain. There are 13 residues in the CDR3. Germline V lookup: CDR1 LGHNA, CDR2 YNFKEQ. The ends were cut back, 4 bases at V and 8 bases at J, with 14 bases in the middle. The CDR3, as DNA: TGTGCCAGCAGCCTCCAGGTGTTGGAAGGCTACACCTTC. It specifies CASSLQVLEGYTF.

The J gene is TRBJ1-3, the V gene TRBV6-5; weak D call: TRBD1 (5 bases). The CDR3 sequence is 16 residues long. Trimming cost V 0 bases and J 0 bases, with 9 bases left between them. The germline V gene encodes CDR1 MNHEY and CDR2 SVGAGI. CDR3: CASSYSQGSSGNTIYF. In DNA, the CDR3 is TGTGCCAGCAGTTACTCCCAGGGAAGCTCTGGAAACACCATATATTTT.

This clone was recorded a few times. The chain recombines TRBV6-1 with TRBJ1-6; 8 bases fit TRBD1. V shed 4 bases and J 9 bases; nucleotides not matched to a gene: 8. The CDR3 is 15 amino acids. The germline V gene encodes CDR1 MNHNS and CDR2 SASEGT. The CDR3 loop is CASSGTGGFTSPLHF. CDR3 in DNA: TGTGCCAGCAGTGGAACAGGGGGATTCACTTCACCCCTCCACTTT.

V is TRBV6-5 and J is TRBJ2-7; 8 bases match TRBD1. The CDR3 is 13 amino acids. From germline, CDR1 is MNHEY and CDR2 SVGAGI. The junction had 1 base not matched to a gene; V was cut back by 2 bases and J by 4 bases. The CDR3 reads CASSYGTGYEQYF. The CDR3 DNA reads as TGTGCCAGCAGTTACGGGACAGGATACGAGCAGTACTTC.

There are a few counts of this clone. This chain joins TRBV6-5 and TRBJ1-4, with unresolved D. The V and J ends lost 6 bases and 8 bases respectively, with 7 bases between them. Germline V lookup: CDR1 MNHEY, CDR2 SVGAGI. The CDR3 sequence is 11 residues long. Written as DNA, the CDR3 is TGTGCCAGCAGGGCCCGGGAAAAACTGTTTTTT. Its translation is CASRAREKLFF.

The CDR3 protein is CASSLGLQGQWALHF. CDR3 nucleotide sequence: TGTGCCAGCAGTTTAGGATTACAGGGACAGTGGGCCCTCCACTTT. The chain combines TRBV28 with TRBJ1-6; 7 bases match TRBD1. The CDR3 sequence is 15 residues long. Trimming took 2 bases from V and 14 from J; bases not matched to a gene: 12. CDR1 MDHEN and CDR2 SYDVKM come from the germline V gene.

The DNA for the CDR3 is TGCGCCAGCCAAGATCAGGGAATTCGCACAGATACGCAGTATTTT. Protein: CASQDQGIRTDTQYF. This rearrangement joins TRBV10-2 to TRBJ2-3; weak D call: TRBD1 (5 bases). V dropped 8 bases and J dropped 1 base, with 16 bases sitting between them. CDR3 size: 15 residues. Germline values: CDR1 WSHSY, CDR2 SAAADI.

The rearrangement uses TRBV7-9 and TRBJ2-6; the match to TRBD2 covers 7 bases. This CDR3 has 17 residues. With V trimmed by 4 bases and J by 4 bases, 10 bases remained unmatched. Germline loops: CDR1 SEHNR, CDR2 FQNEAQ (reference sequence). CDR3 region: CASSSGEGDGGANVLTF. The CDR3 bases are TGTGCCAGCAGCTCCGGGGAGGGCGATGGAGGGGCCAACGTCCTGACTTTC.

The V and J genes are TRBV13 and TRBJ1-2; D remains unclear. Germline V lookup: CDR1 PRHDT, CDR2 FYEKMQ (reference sequence). The V gene lost 0 bases and the J gene lost 5 bases, with 13 bases spanning the gap. The CDR3 consists of 15 residues. In nucleotides, the CDR3 is TGTGCCAGCAGCTTAGGACGGGGAGTTCCTTATGGCTACACCTTC. Translated, it gives CASSLGRGVPYGYTF.

This rearrangement joins TRBV6-5 to TRBJ2-7, with a tentative D call TRBD2 (6 bases). V was trimmed by 2 bases and J by 2 bases, leaving 10 bases between them. This CDR3 is built from 14 residues. CDR1 and CDR2 from the germline V gene are MNHEY and SVGAGI. CDR3 protein: CASSYDRRAYEQYF. The CDR3 DNA sequence: TGTGCCAGCAGTTACGATCGGAGGGCCTACGAGCAGTACTTC.